One sample yielded the 3 T cell receptor beta chains listed below, sequenced in a study of T cells expressing NK-cell markers. TCRdb reanalyzed the 5' RACE reads, giving one entry per CDR3 protein sequence and no DNA. Listed are roughly 380,000 distinct CDR3 sequences; about 5.2% falls within the top ten. Sample: blood T cells: a sorted CD56 or NKG2C T cell subset, CD4+ or CD8+ T cells, or bulk PBMC T cells (not recorded which). The receptors derive from a man aged 18-75 years in good health.

The chain is built from TRBV27 and TRBJ2-1; TCRdb reports TRBD2, a call that lacks DNA to check it against. Germline values: CDR1 MNHEY, CDR2 SMNVEV (reference sequence). CDR3 length: 15 amino acids. CDR3: CASRGRLPNSVEQFF.

This chain uses TRBV7-8 with TRBJ2-4; TCRdb's D gene call, TRBD2, goes unchecked for lack of DNA. CDR3 length equals 15 residues. Germline assignment: CDR1 SGHVS and CDR2 FQNEAQ. The CDR3 region is CASSRREGSKNIQYF. Variable domain in full (rest from reference TRBV7-8 and TRBJ2-4): GAGVSQSPRYKVAKRGQDVALRCDPISGHVSLFWYQQALGQGPEFLTYFQNEAQLDKSGLPSDRFFAERPEGSVSTLKIQRTQQEDSAVYLCASSRREGSKNIQYFGAGTRLSVL.

The chain is built from TRBV5-1 and TRBJ2-2; TCRdb calls TRBD1, which cannot be checked without DNA. The CDR3 totals 16 residues. Germline loops: CDR1 SGHRS, CDR2 YFSETQ. The CDR3 is CASSLQGTLGTGELFF.